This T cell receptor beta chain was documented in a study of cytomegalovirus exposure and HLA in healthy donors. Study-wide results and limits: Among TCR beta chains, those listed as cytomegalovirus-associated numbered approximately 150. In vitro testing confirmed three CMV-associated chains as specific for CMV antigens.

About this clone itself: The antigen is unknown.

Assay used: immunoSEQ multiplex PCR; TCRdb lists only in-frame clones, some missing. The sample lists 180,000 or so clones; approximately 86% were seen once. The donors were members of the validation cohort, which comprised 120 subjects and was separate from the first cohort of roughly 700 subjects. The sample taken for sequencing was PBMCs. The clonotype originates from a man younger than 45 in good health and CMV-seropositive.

The CDR3 loop is CACGCSANSNQPQHF. As DNA, the CDR3 is TGTGCCTGCGGGTGTTCGGCAAATAGCAATCAGCCCCAGCATTTT. The chain joins TRBV30 to TRBJ1-5, with unresolved D. V lost 6 bases to trimming and J lost 0 bases, with 15 bases between them. Germline CDR1 reads GTSNPN; CDR2 reads SVGIG (reference sequence). This CDR3 is built from 15 residues.